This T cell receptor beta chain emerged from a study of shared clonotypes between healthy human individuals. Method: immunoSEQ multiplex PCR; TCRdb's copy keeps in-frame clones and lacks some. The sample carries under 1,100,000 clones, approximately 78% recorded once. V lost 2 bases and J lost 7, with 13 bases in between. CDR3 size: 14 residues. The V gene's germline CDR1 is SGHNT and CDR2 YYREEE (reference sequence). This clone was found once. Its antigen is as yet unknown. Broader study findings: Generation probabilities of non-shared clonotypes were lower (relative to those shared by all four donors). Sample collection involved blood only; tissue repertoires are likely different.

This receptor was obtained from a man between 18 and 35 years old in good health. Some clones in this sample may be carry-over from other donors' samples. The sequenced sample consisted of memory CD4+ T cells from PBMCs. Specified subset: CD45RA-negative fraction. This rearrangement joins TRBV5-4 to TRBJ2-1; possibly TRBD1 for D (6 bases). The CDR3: CASSLFQGLNEQFF. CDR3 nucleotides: TGTGCCAGCAGCTTATTTCAGGGGCTGAATGAGCAGTTCTTC.